The present T cell receptor beta chain was sequenced within a study of blood T cell repertoires in COVID-19. Sequencing was performed with immunoSEQ multiplex PCR; in TCRdb, only in-frame clones are kept and a portion is missing. The profile shows 200,000 to 300,000 clones, around 79% of them singletons. This CDR3 has 14 residues. V shed 0 bases, J shed 10 bases, and the junction held 5 bases outside the gene matches. Per germline, CDR1 KGHSH and CDR2 LQKENI. This clone appeared many times. The sample consisted of peripheral blood. The chain has TRBV18 and TRBJ2-1; 8 bases match TRBD1. The sequence was collected from a woman aged 80 or over with acute or convalescent COVID-19. For the CDR3, the DNA is TGTGCCAGCTCACCACCGACCAGGACAGGGGAGCAGTTCTTC. It specifies CASSPPTRTGEQFF.